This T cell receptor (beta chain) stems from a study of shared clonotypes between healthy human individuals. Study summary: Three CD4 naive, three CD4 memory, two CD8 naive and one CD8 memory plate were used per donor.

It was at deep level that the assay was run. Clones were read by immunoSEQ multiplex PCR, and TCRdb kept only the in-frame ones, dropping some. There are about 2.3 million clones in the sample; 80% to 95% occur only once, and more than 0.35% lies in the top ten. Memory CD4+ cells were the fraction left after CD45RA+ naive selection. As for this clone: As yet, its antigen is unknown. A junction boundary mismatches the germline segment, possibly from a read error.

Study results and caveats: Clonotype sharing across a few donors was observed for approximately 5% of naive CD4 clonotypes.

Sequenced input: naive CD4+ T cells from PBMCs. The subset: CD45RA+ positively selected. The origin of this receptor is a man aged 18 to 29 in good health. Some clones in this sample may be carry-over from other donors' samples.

CDR3 nucleotide sequence: TGTGCCAGCAGTGGGCACAGGTTAACGCCTTTATCTATATTC. This sequence encodes CASSGHRLTPLSIF. This chain joins TRBV2 and TRBJ1-2; D possibly corresponds to TRBD1 (5 bases). The CDR3 extends over 14 amino acids. CDR1 is SNHLY, CDR2 FYNNEI, per germline.